This TCR beta chain emerged from a study of blood T cell repertoires in COVID-19. The overall study: Italy, Spain and the United States were the sources of the convalescent and acute COVID-19 samples. PBMCs, B-cell-depleted T cells, or T cells provided the cDNA or gDNA that made up the material.

V shed 3 bases, J shed 4 bases, and the junction held 4 bases outside the gene matches. Germline lookup yields CDR1 MNHNY and CDR2 SVGAGI (reference sequence). The CDR3 totals 14 residues. Study processing details: The authors estimated nucleated cell counts from reference gene primer amplification. Clones were sequenced by immunoSEQ multiplex PCR, and TCRdb holds only the in-frame ones, with some missing. Clonal size and the V and J genes are those of that table, whereas D and trimming came from the DNA. The repertoire includes roughly 87,000 clones, 80% to 90% of them detected once, and more than 4.5% sits in the top ten.

This receptor was identified in a woman older than 75 with active COVID-19. The rearrangement joins TRBV6-6 to TRBJ1-1; TRBD1 aligns across 8 bases. The source material was peripheral blood. DNA for the CDR3: TGTGCCAGCAGTTATAAAACAGGGGGCACTGAAGCTTTCTTT. This encodes CASSYKTGGTEAFF.